The 16 T cell receptor beta chains below all came from one sample that was sequenced in a study of cytomegalovirus exposure and HLA in healthy donors. A multiplex PCR was run with 60 Vbeta primers and 13 Jbeta primers. Generated by immunoSEQ multiplex PCR, the TCRdb table keeps only in-frame clones and is missing some. In the table there are 200,000 to 250,000 clones, 70% of which are singletons. Sequenced material: PBMCs. Receptors originate from a man aged 35 to 55 in good health and CMV-seropositive.

The chain employs TRBV5-8 and TRBJ2-4, with D perhaps matching TRBD1 (6 bases). V was cut by 2 bases and J by 6 bases, with 6 bases left in between. There are 12 residues in the CDR3. CDR1 SGHTS and CDR2 YDEGEE come from the germline V gene. CDR3 DNA sequence: TGTGCCAGCAGCTTCAGGGGAAACATTCAGTACTTC. Encoded protein: CASSFRGNIQYF.

This chain uses TRBV28 with TRBJ1-2; TRBD1 is a possible D gene (5 bases). In germline, CDR1 is MDHEN, CDR2 SYDVKM. The CDR3 has 15 residues. Trimming pared 0 bases from V and 4 bases from J, leaving 12 bases between. This chain's CDR3 is CASSLWSGSTYGYTF. In DNA, the CDR3 is TGTGCCAGCAGTTTATGGTCAGGGTCAACCTATGGCTACACCTTC.

This clone was detected only a few times. V usage is TRBV6-1 and J usage is TRBJ1-2, with 11 bases aligning to TRBD1. The CDR3 covers 14 residues. The germline V gene encodes CDR1 MNHNS and CDR2 SASEGT. After removal of 7 bases from V and 4 bases from J, the junction contained 5 bases not matched to a gene. The DNA for the CDR3 is TGTGCCAGCACCAGGACAGGGGGCAGCTATGGCTACACCTTC. Its protein is CASTRTGGSYGYTF.

Of note for this clone: No conserved phenylalanine or tryptophan is present at the end of the CDR3, so a read error is the likely explanation. The V gene is TRBV5-1, the J gene TRBJ1-1; 7 bases match TRBD1. The CDR3 is made up of 14 amino acids. The V and J ends lost 4 bases and 4 bases, in that order; junction bases with no gene match: 7. Germline-derived CDR1 and CDR2 are SGHRS and YFSETQ. The DNA of the CDR3 is TGCGCCAGCAGCCCCTCGACAGGGCTCACTGAAGCTTTCTCT. It encodes CASSPSTGLTEAFS.

The genes are TRBV6-1 and TRBJ2-5; D might be TRBD1 (6 bases). The CDR3 contains 12 residues. The ends were cut back, 10 bases at V and 2 bases at J, with 11 bases in the middle. Germline CDR1 is MNHNS and CDR2 is SASEGT. CDR3 residues: CATDRTQETQYF. In nucleotides, the CDR3 is TGTGCCACCGACAGGACTCAAGAGACCCAGTACTTC.

In its sample, this clone was seen a few times. The chain joins TRBV7-9 to TRBJ2-1; 7 nucleotides match TRBD2. Germline V lookup: CDR1 SEHNR, CDR2 FQNEAQ (reference sequence). This CDR3 region has 12 residues. Unmatched junction bases numbered 6, after V lost 4 bases and J lost 12 bases. The CDR3 here is CASSSDGTMQFF. The CDR3, as DNA: TGTGCCAGCAGCTCGGACGGGACTATGCAGTTCTTC.

V is TRBV27 and J is TRBJ1-1; D is undetermined. This CDR3 region has 15 residues. V lost 2 bases and J 0 bases, leaving 10 bases between the germline ends. Germline CDR1 and CDR2: MNHEY and SMNVEV (reference sequence). The CDR3 coding sequence is TGTGCCAGCAGTTTAATCCGAGAGTTGAACACTGAAGCTTTCTTT. Translation: CASSLIRELNTEAFF.

The chain joins TRBV6-5 to TRBJ2-1; D perhaps matches TRBD1 (6 bases). Trimming cost V 8 bases and J 0 bases, with 14 bases left between them. The germline V gene encodes CDR1 MNHEY and CDR2 SVGAGI. This CDR3 is 15 amino acids long. This CDR3 reads CASGNTGPSYNEQFF. The CDR3 bases are TGTGCCAGCGGAAATACAGGGCCCTCCTACAATGAGCAGTTCTTC.

The J gene is TRBJ2-4, the V gene TRBV5-1, with D possibly being TRBD2 (5 bases). Germline V gene lookup returns CDR1 SGHRS and CDR2 YFSETQ. Trimming removed 0 bases from V and 6 bases from J, with 10 bases in between. This CDR3 region has 14 residues. The CDR3 DNA follows: TGCGCCAGCAGCTTGGACGGTGCGGGAAACATTCAGTACTTC. Translating gives CASSLDGAGNIQYF.

The chain uses TRBV2 and TRBJ2-3; possible D gene TRBD2, 5 bases. The CDR3 spans 15 residues. V lost 8 bases to trimming and J lost 5 bases, with 20 bases between them. Germline CDR1 is SNHLY and CDR2 is FYNNEI. The chain's CDR3 is CASQKLVLPEDTQYF. The CDR3 DNA is TGTGCCAGCCAGAAACTAGTCCTCCCAGAAGATACGCAGTATTTT.

This clone has a single count. The chain couples TRBV2 to TRBJ2-5; tentative D call: TRBD2 (6 bases). CDR3 length equals 14 residues. Looked up from germline, CDR1 is SNHLY and CDR2 is FYNNEI. V lost 6 bases and J 5 bases, leaving 16 bases between the germline ends. CDR3 protein: CASRGDWTGETQYF. The CDR3 coding sequence is TGTGCCAGCAGGGGGGACTGGACCGGGGAGACCCAGTACTTC.

The rearrangement links TRBV27 to TRBJ2-7, with 8 bases matching TRBD1. V dropped 5 bases and J dropped 3; count of bases not matched to a gene: 15. The germline V gene has CDR1 MNHEY and CDR2 SMNVEV (reference sequence). The length of the CDR3 is 17 residues. The CDR3 sequence: CASSPAFAGGAYYEQYF. For the CDR3, the DNA is TGTGCCAGCAGTCCGGCGTTTGCAGGGGGCGCCTACTACGAGCAGTACTTC.

The genes are TRBV28 and TRBJ1-1; D is unclear. Germline lookup yields CDR1 MDHEN and CDR2 SYDVKM. The CDR3 is made up of 14 amino acids. Trimming pared 0 bases from V and 4 bases from J, leaving 9 bases between. The CDR3 nucleotides are TGTGCCAGCAGTTTATGGGGAGACACCACTGAAGCTTTCTTT. It yields the protein CASSLWGDTTEAFF.

This chain links TRBV11-1 with TRBJ1-1, with D possibly being TRBD1 (5 bases). Trimming pared 3 bases from V and 6 bases from J, leaving 17 bases between. Germline loops: CDR1 SGHAT, CDR2 FQDESV (reference sequence). The CDR3 runs 15 residues. The CDR3 coding sequence is TGTGCCAGCAGCTTTTTGGTCGTACAGGCCTCTGAAGCTTTCTTT. Residues: CASSFLVVQASEAFF.

The J gene is TRBJ2-5, the V gene TRBV4-1; D might be TRBD1 (5 bases). In germline, CDR1 is MGHRA, CDR2 YSYEKL. The CDR3 spans 16 residues. Trimming took off 3 bases at V and 4 bases at J, with 18 bases between the two ends. Written as DNA, the CDR3 is TGCGCCAGCAGCCAGGGTGGGGCTACTAAAGGAGAGACCCAGTACTTC. This codes for CASSQGGATKGETQYF.

The rearrangement uses TRBV9 and TRBJ2-2; 9 positions match TRBD2. CDR3 length: 15 amino acids. J was trimmed by 4 bases and V by 3 bases; bases with no gene match: 4. Germline V lookup: CDR1 SGDLS, CDR2 YYNGEE. CDR3 region: CASSGRLAVTGELFF. The CDR3 DNA reads as TGTGCCAGCAGCGGCAGACTAGCGGTCACCGGGGAGCTGTTTTTT.